This is a list of T cell receptor beta chains from one sample in a study of control samples from healthy donors and cancer patients. The assay was immunoSEQ multiplex PCR, and TCRdb's table has in-frame clones only and misses some. The repertoire holds over 150,000 clones, with nearly 90% as singletons. What was sequenced was blood. These receptors were collected from a woman in her forties or fifties in good health. The CDR3 runs from the conserved cysteine through the conserved F or W. D genes are given only for firm matches. Not every row has a clone size; where given, it reads once, few, many or a size class.

v_gene	j_gene	abundance	d_gene	CDR3aa	CDR3nt
TRBV15	TRBJ2-5	-	-	CATSRDSPDSEETQYF	TGTGCCACCAGCAGAGATTCTCCGGACAGCGAAGAGACCCAGTACTTC
TRBV5-3	TRBJ2-6	-	TRBD2	CARSFRLAGPRKNSGANVLTF	TGTGCCAGAAGCTTTCGTCTAGCGGGACCCAGAAAGAACTCTGGGGCCAACGTCCTGACTTTC
TRBV6-2/TRBV6-3	TRBJ2-4	once	TRBD1	CASSLTGGVGKNIQYF	TGTGCCAGCAGTCTGACAGGGGGCGTCGGCAAAAACATTCAGTACTTC
TRBV19	TRBJ2-5	few	TRBD1	CASSIGTVQETQYF	TGTGCCAGTAGTATTGGGACAGTTCAAGAGACCCAGTACTTC
TRBV4-3	TRBJ1-6	-	-	CASSQDAVEGNSPLHF	TGCGCCAGCAGCCAAGACGCGGTGGAGGGGAATTCACCCCTCCACTTT
TRBV7-2	TRBJ2-7	-	-	CASSPDGPSYEQYF	TGTGCCAGCAGCCCTGACGGACCCTCCTACGAGCAGTACTTC
TRBV7-2	TRBJ1-4	-	TRBD1	CASSAWTGGNEKLFF	TGTGCCAGCAGCGCCTGGACAGGGGGAAACGAAAAACTGTTTTTT
TRBV6-5	TRBJ1-5	-	-	CASSNPGAQPQHF	TGTGCCAGCAGTAACCCAGGGGCTCAGCCCCAGCATTTT
TRBV27	TRBJ1-5	-	-	CASSFQGRNQPQHF	TGTGCCAGCAGTTTCCAGGGACGCAATCAGCCCCAGCATTTT
TRBV21-1	TRBJ2-1	once	-	CASSNRGPSYNEQFF	TGTGCCAGCAGCAATAGAGGGCCTTCCTACAATGAGCAGTTCTTC
TRBV5-1	TRBJ2-7	-	-	CASSQQSLGTNEQYF	TGCGCCAGCAGCCAACAGAGCCTAGGGACCAACGAGCAGTACTTC
TRBV24-1	TRBJ1-5	-	TRBD1	CATSAQGGTQHF	TGTGCCACCAGTGCCCAGGGGGGTACCCAGCATTTT
TRBV28	TRBJ1-5	-	-	CASSSFGTRDRNQPQHF	TGTGCCAGCAGTTCCTTCGGGACCAGGGACCGCAATCAGCCCCAGCATTTT
TRBV6-1	TRBJ2-5	-	-	CASSDPRNLQETQYF	TGTGCCAGCAGTGACCCGAGGAATCTCCAAGAGACCCAGTACTTC
TRBV3-1/TRBV3-2	TRBJ2-2	few	-	CASSGWGDTGELFF	TGTGCCAGCAGCGGATGGGGGGACACCGGGGAGCTGTTTTTT
TRBV7-2	TRBJ2-3	-	TRBD1	CASSPGTGGDTQYF	TGTGCCAGCAGCCCCGGGACAGGGGGAGATACGCAGTATTTT
TRBV29-1	TRBJ1-4	few	-	CSAGQTNEKLFF	TGCAGCGCTGGACAGACCAATGAAAAACTGTTTTTT
TRBV18	TRBJ1-4	-	TRBD1	CASSRQGNEKLFF	TGTGCCAGCTCACGACAGGGAAATGAAAAACTGTTTTTT
TRBV7-9	TRBJ1-1	-	-	CASSPRRAEAFF	TGTGCCAGCAGCCCACGACGCGCTGAAGCTTTCTTT
TRBV5-5	TRBJ2-1	-	-	CASSSRDPEQFF	TGTGCCAGCAGTTCCCGGGACCCTGAGCAGTTCTTC
TRBV24-1	TRBJ2-1	-	TRBD1	CATSFTRTGRNEQFF	TGTGCCACCAGTTTTACTCGGACAGGGCGCAATGAGCAGTTCTTC
TRBV7-2	TRBJ1-2	-	-	CASSPSTRETNYGYTF	TGTGCCAGCAGCCCATCGACCAGGGAGACTAACTATGGCTACACCTTC
TRBV28	TRBJ2-4	-	-	CASSNRDSRDIQYF	TGTGCCAGCAGCAACCGGGACTCAAGGGACATTCAGTACTTC
TRBV4-3	TRBJ1-2	-	-	CASSQGATGARGYTF	TGCGCCAGCAGCCAAGGAGCAACGGGGGCGCGAGGCTACACCTTC
TRBV28	TRBJ1-6	-	-	CASSSPTSYNSPLHF	TGTGCCAGCAGTTCCCCTACGTCCTATAATTCACCCCTCCACTTT
TRBV5-4	TRBJ1-2	-	-	CASSLLITNYGYTF	TGTGCCAGCAGCTTGTTAATCACTAACTATGGCTACACCTTC
TRBV9	TRBJ2-7	-	-	CASSARQGLAYEQYF	TGTGCCAGCAGCGCCCGACAGGGACTGGCCTACGAGCAGTACTTC
TRBV25-1	TRBJ1-3	-	-	CASSEYGGNGNTIYF	TGTGCCAGCAGTGAATACGGGGGGAACGGAAACACCATATATTTT
TRBV7-2	TRBJ2-3	-	-	CASSLAVRETDTQYF	TGTGCCAGCAGCTTAGCCGTCAGGGAAACAGATACGCAGTATTTT
TRBV7-3	TRBJ2-7	-	-	CASSPGLFSYEQYF	TGTGCCAGCAGCCCCGGACTATTTTCCTACGAGCAGTACTTC
TRBV4-2	TRBJ2-2	-	TRBD2	CASIPTAGPGELFF	TGTGCCAGCATCCCCACAGCGGGACCCGGGGAGCTGTTTTTT
TRBV30	TRBJ1-6	-	-	CAWSESSNSPLHF	TGTGCCTGGAGTGAATCCTCCAATTCACCCCTCCACTTT